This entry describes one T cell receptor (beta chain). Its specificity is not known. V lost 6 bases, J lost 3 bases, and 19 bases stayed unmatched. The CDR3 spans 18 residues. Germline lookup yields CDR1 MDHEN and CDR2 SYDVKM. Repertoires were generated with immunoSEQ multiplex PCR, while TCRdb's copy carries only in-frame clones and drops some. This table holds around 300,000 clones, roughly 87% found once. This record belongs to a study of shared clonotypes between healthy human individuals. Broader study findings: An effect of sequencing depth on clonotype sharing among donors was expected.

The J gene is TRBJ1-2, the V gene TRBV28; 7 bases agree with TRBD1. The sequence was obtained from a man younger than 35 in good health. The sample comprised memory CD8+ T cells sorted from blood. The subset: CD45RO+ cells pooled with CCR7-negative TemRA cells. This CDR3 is CASSPPLTRARGYYGYTF. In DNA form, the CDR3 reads TGTGCCAGCAGCCCCCCACTCACTCGGGCCAGGGGGTACTATGGCTACACCTTC.